This T cell receptor (beta chain) is drawn from a study of blood T cell repertoires in COVID-19. The method was immunoSEQ multiplex PCR; TCRdb's version includes in-frame clones alone and lacks a portion of them. The repertoire holds 150,000 to 200,000 clones, with 88% as singletons. The germline V and J ends were trimmed by 5 bases and 7 bases, with 11 bases remaining between them. Germline V gene data show CDR1 as DFQATT and CDR2 as SNEGSKA (reference sequence). This CDR3 spans 11 amino acids. This clone showed up just a few times. The chain couples TRBV20-1 to TRBJ1-1; D call uncertain. The sequenced sample consisted of PBMCs or T cells enriched from blood (not recorded which). The receptor comes from a woman aged 18 to 35 who had recovered from COVID-19. The CDR3 bases are TGCAGTGCTTACGGGTGGAGTGAAGCTTTCTTT. Its translation: CSAYGWSEAFF.